This entry concerns a single T cell receptor (beta chain). This clonotype occurred many times. Its binding antigen is unknown. Base qualities were left out, and no much larger clone turns up one base away. This record comes from a study of regulatory T cells in long-lasting Graves disease (dated by TCRdb to the early 2020s). At the level of the whole study: In the newly diagnosed Graves' disease group, patients had been taking antithyroid drugs for less than 3 months. Persistent Graves' disease patients were compared with newly diagnosed Graves' disease patients by peripheral blood TCR sequencing and RNA sequencing. The study was registered as a clinical trial and conducted in China. TCR sequencing covered some 13 persistent and 20 or so newly diagnosed Graves' disease patients, some 33 samples in total. The research as a whole found: The small sample size was acknowledged by the authors as a limitation that may reduce accuracy. Persistent disease showed preferential use of TRBV28, TRBJ1-2 and TRBJ2-5, whereas newly diagnosed disease favored TRBV20-1 and TRBJ2-1. Sequencing and analysis were restricted to the TCR beta chain. Only peripheral blood was studied, because thyroid tissue, the primary lesion, was inaccessible. Persistent Graves' disease patients showed lower TCR Shannon entropy and fewer highly expanded clones than newly diagnosed patients, suggesting clonal expansion. A larger number of public clonotypes was shared among persistent patients (approximately 2,500) than among newly diagnosed patients (around 890).

The time point label, read with the paper, signifies: newly diagnosed GD, antithyroid drugs for less than 3 months. RNA was extracted from PBMCs in TRIzol for both TCR sequencing and RNA sequencing. Graves' disease was diagnosed according to American Thyroid Association guidelines. Patients for the study were recruited at an endocrinology department in Xi'an, China. Each patient gave about 9.1 milliliters of peripheral blood, collected in an EDTA anticoagulant tube. PBMCs were isolated by Ficoll Paque Plus density gradient separation without further T cell sorting. An Agilent 2100 Bioanalyzer and agarose gel were used to assess RNA quality, and a NanoDrop 2000 was used to measure RNA concentration. The CDR3 holds 14 amino acids from the cysteine to the phenylalanine. Just CDR3 DNA is preserved here, 42 bases in frame from base 1. From the germline V gene, CDR1 is SGHAT and CDR2 is FQNNGV. After removal of 3 bases from V and 3 bases from J, the junction retains 5 bases not matched to a gene.

The method behind the library was multiplex PCR. Sequencing used an Illumina HiSeq 4000. CDR3 regions were amplified by Arm-PCR with iRepertoire HTBI primers to construct TCR beta libraries. Gel purification was performed on PCR products prior to sequencing. As for the authors' bioinformatics: A total of under 80 TRBV and about 13 TRBJ segments were identified across samples and were used for gene usage analysis of CDR3 amino acid clonotypes. COPE and FqMerger were used to merge the filtered high-quality paired reads into contigs. BLAST was used to align contigs to IMGT TRBV, TRBD and TRBJ reference genes, with CDR3 defined following IMGT. Highly expanded clones were defined as clonotypes with a frequency above 0.1%. Shannon entropy served as the measure of repertoire diversity, while the Gini coefficient captured V-J evenness. A clonotype found in more than one individual was treated as public. In-frame beta chains were kept once TCRdb had trimmed the public reads at Q25 with fastp and called clones with MiXCR. CDR3 protein duplicates are merged, each entry listing the most common genes and DNA. TCRdb's processing, not the authors' own work, is the source of the V and J calls. The sample table records under 450,000 distinct CDR3 sequences; under 20% of these occur just once. Jointly, the top ten make up roughly a fifth of the sample.

These data are also associated with another study on T cells in Graves' hyperthyroidism and ophthalmopathy. The second paper states: Graves' hyperthyroidism was defined as stable when no progression to ophthalmopathy occurred over 18 months of follow-up. Hyperthyroidism patients were newly diagnosed, with disease duration under 2 months, and aged 18 to 65 years. The study excluded patients with uncontrolled infections, other autoimmune diseases, pregnancy or lactation. Diagnoses were established on the basis of clinical symptoms, serum thyroxine and TRAb, thyroid ultrasound, and orbital computed tomography. For the first round of RT-PCR on the TCR CDR3, the HTBI primer set was used together with the Qiagen OneStep RT-PCR kit. Most expanded thyroid clonotypes (frequency above 0.001) were also detected in blood, suggesting blood repertoires may reflect thyroid immune responses. Ophthalmopathy was separated from stable hyperthyroidism by a 13 V-J signature model, with just over 85% sensitivity and about 81% specificity obtained in cross-validation and 80%/75% obtained in testing. In validation, the model predicted progression to ophthalmopathy with just under 71% sensitivity and around 72% specificity, a median of about 6.7 months before onset. To identify distinguishing TCR V-J signatures, a discovery cohort of 100 patients was used, comprising approximately 40 with Graves' ophthalmopathy and 55 to 65 with stable Graves' hyperthyroidism. An independent validation cohort of some 18 hyperthyroidism patients and 17 patients who later progressed to ophthalmopathy tested prospective prediction of ophthalmopathy. The 100 discovery patients were divided at random into training and test sets in a 7:3 ratio. Thyroid tissue and blood T-cell repertoires from several Graves' hyperthyroidism patients were also compared in the study. Once sampling was done, hyperthyroidism patients were given methimazole at a starting dose of 30 mg daily, whereas ophthalmopathy patients were given high-dose intravenous methylprednisolone. Libraries were constructed in a second round of multiplex PCR, after which size selection and purification were carried out. Paired-end sequencing of the libraries was performed with 100 bp reads on an Illumina HiSeq2000. SOAPnuke was used to process the raw data, removing reads that contained adapters or uncalled bases, had a mean Phred below 15, or lacked an exact match to the constant primer or identifier. High-quality paired reads were merged with COPE v1.2.5, and unique nucleotide sequences were defined as clonotypes. MiTCR v1.1 was used to align the clonotypes against IMGT TRBV, TRBD and TRBJ reference segments. The analysis included only V-J combinations with a frequency above 0.0001, which together covered more than 99% of the repertoires. The TCS score was defined as F50 (clonal expansion) divided by E x V (chaos), with BLOSUM62-based TCRdist calculated between CDR3 peptides within each V-J. Welch's t-statistics and random forest reduced roughly 540 V-J features to 13, which were used in a naive Bayes classifier (R e1071). Sample size was not statistically predetermined, and investigators were not blinded to group allocation. The paper reports TCR Vbeta CDR3 sequencing of 130 to 150 peripheral blood samples: over 40 ophthalmopathy, approximately 74 hyperthyroidism and 17 progressor patients.

The sample here was peripheral blood mononuclear cells (PBMCs), taken at new diagnosis, from a patient treated with antithyroid drugs. Recombination connected TRBV11-2 to TRBJ2-7; the central 7 bases match TRBD1. The receptor was isolated from a woman between 18 and 29 years old with Graves disease. Donor details come from another sample of the same person, matched by shared clones. The DNA reads TGTGCCAGCAGCTTCACACGGGACAGCTACGAGCAGTACTTC. This sequence encodes CASSFTRDSYEQYF.